The present T cell receptor beta chain was sequenced within a study of blood T cell repertoires in COVID-19. Study-level information: The United States, Italy and Spain supplied acute and convalescent COVID-19 samples. The analysed material was cDNA or gDNA that came from T cells, B-cell-depleted T cells, or PBMCs.

As handled by the study authors: For nucleated cells, counts were estimated from reference gene primer amplification. Method: immunoSEQ multiplex PCR; TCRdb's copy keeps in-frame clones and lacks some. From that table come the V and J calls and clone size; the DNA was used to work out D and trimming. There are about 160,000 clones in the sample; about nine tenths occur only once, and around 17% lies in the top ten. Sequenced input: peripheral blood. This clonotype was sampled from a man aged 55 to 70 with active or convalescent COVID-19.

The DNA of the CDR3 is TGCGCCAGCAGTCTCCAGGGGTATAATTCACCCCTCCACTTT. It encodes CASSLQGYNSPLHF. V gene TRBV10-2 combines with J gene TRBJ1-6; weak D call: TRBD1 (6 bases). Germline CDR1 is WSHSY and CDR2 is SAAADI. Trimming shortened V by 5 bases and J by 4 bases, and 9 bases separated the two germline ends. The CDR3 consists of 14 residues.